This TCR beta chain was documented in a study of graft-versus-host responses after intestinal transplantation. Looking at the study overall: Multivisceral, liver-intestinal, or isolated intestinal transplants were received by the recipients.

Findings and caveats of the study: Researchers found peak circulating GvH clone levels linked to early post-transplant HvG declines.

Irradiated, violet-dye-labeled stimulator cells, around 200,000 in number, were plated with around 200,000 CFSE-labeled responder cells. The length of the CDR3 is 18 residues. V was shortened by 7 bases and J by 0 bases, with 19 bases between the two germline ends. The germline V gene encodes CDR1 SNHLY and CDR2 FYNNEI. Libraries were prepared by immunoSEQ multiplex PCR; TCRdb keeps only in-frame clonotypes and omits some of them. The sample includes around 1,600 clones, 65% seen only once; the top ten take about 7.1%. The genes are TRBV2 and TRBJ2-6, with D possibly TRBD1 on 6 matching bases. The origin of this receptor is a human patient who was an organ donor for intestinal transplantation. The sample consisted of alloreactive CD8+ T cells from a mixed lymphocyte reaction culture, taken before transplantation. As for subset: CFSE-low proliferating T cells sorted from approximately 6-day pre-transplant mixed lymphocyte reaction (GvH or HvG direction). CDR3 in amino acids: CASTTNRDTSSGANVLTF. The CDR3 region has the DNA TGTGCCAGCACCACGAACCGGGACACGAGCTCTGGGGCCAACGTCCTGACTTTC.